This T cell receptor (beta chain) was sequenced in a study of molecular identifiers for immune sequencing clone quantification. The authors built bulk TCR libraries by previously described methods with listed TCR primers. TCRdb fed the PCR reads into MiXCR, producing one record per CDR3 protein. The table records about 97,000 distinct CDR3 sequences, 24% of them present only once. In regard to this clonotype: Since a much larger clone is just one base distant, this may be a read error.

The receptor was derived from a human donor in good health. Some libraries in this study had Jurkat cell RNA spiked in. Sequenced: naive CD8+ T cells from blood, with Jurkat cell RNA spiked in. Stated subset: FACS-sorted CD8+CD4-CCR7+CD45RA+ naive T cells.

In nucleotides, the CDR3 is TGTGCCAGCAGCTGGGGGTACTCCTACGAGAAGTACTTC. Translation: CASSWGYSYEKYF. The rearrangement uses TRBV5-6 and TRBJ2-7, with D possibly called TRBD1 or TRBD2 (5 bases each). CDR1 SGHDT and CDR2 YYEEEE come from the germline V gene. CDR3 length: 13 residues.